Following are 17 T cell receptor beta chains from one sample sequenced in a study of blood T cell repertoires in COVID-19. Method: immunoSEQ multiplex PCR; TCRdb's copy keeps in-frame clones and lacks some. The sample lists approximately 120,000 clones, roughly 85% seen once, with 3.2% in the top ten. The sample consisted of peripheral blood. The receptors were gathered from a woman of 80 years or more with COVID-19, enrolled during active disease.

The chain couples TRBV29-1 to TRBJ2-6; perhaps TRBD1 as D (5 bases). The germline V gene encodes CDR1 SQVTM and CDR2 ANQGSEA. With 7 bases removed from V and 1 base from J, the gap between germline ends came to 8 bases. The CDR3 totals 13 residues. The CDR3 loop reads CSATVSGANVLTF. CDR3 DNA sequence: TGCAGCGCGACAGTGTCTGGGGCCAACGTCCTGACTTTC.

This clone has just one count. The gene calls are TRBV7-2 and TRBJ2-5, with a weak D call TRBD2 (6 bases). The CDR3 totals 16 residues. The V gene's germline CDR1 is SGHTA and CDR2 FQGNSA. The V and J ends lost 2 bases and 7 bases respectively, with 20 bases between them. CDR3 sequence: CASSLWLGGNGGTQYF. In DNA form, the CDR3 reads TGTGCCAGCAGCTTATGGTTAGGCGGGAATGGTGGGACCCAGTACTTC.

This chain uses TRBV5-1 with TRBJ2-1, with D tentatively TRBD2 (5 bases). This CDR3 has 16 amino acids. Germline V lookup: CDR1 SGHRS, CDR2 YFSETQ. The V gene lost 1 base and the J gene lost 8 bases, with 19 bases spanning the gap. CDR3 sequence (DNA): TGCGCCAGCAGCTTGAACCCCAGCGGCCCTTCGGATGAGCAGTTCTTC. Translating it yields CASSLNPSGPSDEQFF.

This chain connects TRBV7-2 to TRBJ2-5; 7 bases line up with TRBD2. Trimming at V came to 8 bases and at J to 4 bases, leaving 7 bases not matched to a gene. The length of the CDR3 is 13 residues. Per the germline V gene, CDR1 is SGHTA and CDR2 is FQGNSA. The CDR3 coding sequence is TGTGCCAGCGGTTCGGCGGGAGCAGAGACCCAGTACTTC. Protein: CASGSAGAETQYF. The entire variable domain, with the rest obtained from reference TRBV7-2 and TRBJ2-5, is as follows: GAGVSQSPSNKVTEKGKDVELRCDPISGHTALYWYRQSLGQGLEFLIYFQGNSAPDKSGLPSDRFSAERTGGSVSTLTIQRTQQEDSAVYLCASGSAGAETQYFGPGTRLLVL.

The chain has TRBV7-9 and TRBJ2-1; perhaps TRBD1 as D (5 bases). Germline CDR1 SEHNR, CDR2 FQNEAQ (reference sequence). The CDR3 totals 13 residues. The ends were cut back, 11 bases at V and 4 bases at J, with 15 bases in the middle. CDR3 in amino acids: CASCPPGYNEQFF. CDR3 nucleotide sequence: TGTGCCTCCTGCCCGCCAGGGTACAATGAGCAGTTCTTC.

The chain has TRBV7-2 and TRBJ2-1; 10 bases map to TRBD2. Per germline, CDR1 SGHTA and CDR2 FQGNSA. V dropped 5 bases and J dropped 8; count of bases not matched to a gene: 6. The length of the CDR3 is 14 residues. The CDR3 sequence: CASSEGLASHEQFF. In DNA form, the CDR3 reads TGTGCCAGCAGCGAGGGACTAGCGTCCCATGAGCAGTTCTTC.

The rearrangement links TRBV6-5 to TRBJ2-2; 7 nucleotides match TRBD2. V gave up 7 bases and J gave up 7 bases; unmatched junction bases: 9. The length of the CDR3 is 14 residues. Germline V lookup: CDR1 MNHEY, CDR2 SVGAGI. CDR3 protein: CASTWAGEIGELFF. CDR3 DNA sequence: TGTGCCAGCACTTGGGCGGGGGAAATCGGGGAGCTGTTTTTT.

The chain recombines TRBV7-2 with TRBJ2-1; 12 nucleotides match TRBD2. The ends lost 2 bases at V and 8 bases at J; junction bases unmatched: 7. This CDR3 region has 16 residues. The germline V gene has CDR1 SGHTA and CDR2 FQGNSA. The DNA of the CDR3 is TGTGCCAGCAGCTTACTAGCGGGAGGGTCCTTTGATGAGCAGTTCTTC. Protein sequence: CASSLLAGGSFDEQFF.

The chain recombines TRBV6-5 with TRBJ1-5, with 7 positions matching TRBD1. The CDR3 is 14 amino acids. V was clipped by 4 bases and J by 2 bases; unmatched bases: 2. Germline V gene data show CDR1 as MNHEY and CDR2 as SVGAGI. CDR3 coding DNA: TGTGCCAGCAGTTCCGGACAGGGCAATCAGCCCCAGCATTTT. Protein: CASSSGQGNQPQHF.

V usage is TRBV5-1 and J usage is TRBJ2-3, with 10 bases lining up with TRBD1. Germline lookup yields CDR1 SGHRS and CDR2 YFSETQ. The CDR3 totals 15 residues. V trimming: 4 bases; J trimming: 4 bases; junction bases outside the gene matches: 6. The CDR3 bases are TGCGCCAGCAGCCTGGGGGGACAGGGGTCAGATACGCAGTATTTT. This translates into CASSLGGQGSDTQYF.

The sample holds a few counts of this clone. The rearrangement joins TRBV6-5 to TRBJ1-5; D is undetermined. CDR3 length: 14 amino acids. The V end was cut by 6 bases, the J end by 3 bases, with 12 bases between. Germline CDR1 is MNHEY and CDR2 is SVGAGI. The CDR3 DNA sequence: TGTGCCAGCAGGAACGCAACCTACAATCAGCCCCAGCATTTT. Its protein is CASRNATYNQPQHF.

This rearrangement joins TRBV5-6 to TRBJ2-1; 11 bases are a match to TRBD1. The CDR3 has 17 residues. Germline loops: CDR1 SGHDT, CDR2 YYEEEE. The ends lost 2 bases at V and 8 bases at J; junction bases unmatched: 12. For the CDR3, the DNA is TGTGCCAGCAGCTTACCCTCCGGACAGGGGGCGAAGTATGAGCAGTTCTTC. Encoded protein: CASSLPSGQGAKYEQFF. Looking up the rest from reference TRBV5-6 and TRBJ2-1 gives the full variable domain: DAGVTQSPTHLIKTRGQQVTLRCSPKSGHDTVSWYQQALGQGPQFIFQYYEEEERQRGNFPDRFSGHQFPNYSSELNVNALLLGDSALYLCASSLPSGQGAKYEQFFGPGTRLTVL.

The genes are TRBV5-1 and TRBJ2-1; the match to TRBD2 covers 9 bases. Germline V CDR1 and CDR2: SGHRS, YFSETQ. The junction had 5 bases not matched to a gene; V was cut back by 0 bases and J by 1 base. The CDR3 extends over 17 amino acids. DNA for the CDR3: TGCGCCAGCAGCTTGGGGCTAGCGGGAATATCCTACAATGAGCAGTTCTTC. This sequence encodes CASSLGLAGISYNEQFF.

In nucleotides, the CDR3 is TGTGCCAGCAGCCAAGGGATAGCGGCAGATACGCAGTATTTT. Translation: CASSQGIAADTQYF. The chain is built from TRBV3-1 (or the pseudogene TRBV3-2) and TRBJ2-3, with D perhaps TRBD2 (6 bases). Trimming pared 1 base from V and 4 bases from J, leaving 9 bases between. Per germline, CDR1 LGHDT and CDR2 YNNKEL (reference sequence). The CDR3 extends over 14 amino acids.

The CDR3 DNA is TGTGCCAGCAGGGACGGGGTTCTGGGGGCCAACGTCCTGACTTTC. Protein product: CASRDGVLGANVLTF. This rearrangement joins TRBV28 to TRBJ2-6; D might be TRBD2 (5 bases). The CDR3 loop spans 15 amino acids. The germline V and J ends were trimmed by 6 bases and 4 bases, with 13 bases remaining between them. The germline gives CDR1 MDHEN, CDR2 SYDVKM.

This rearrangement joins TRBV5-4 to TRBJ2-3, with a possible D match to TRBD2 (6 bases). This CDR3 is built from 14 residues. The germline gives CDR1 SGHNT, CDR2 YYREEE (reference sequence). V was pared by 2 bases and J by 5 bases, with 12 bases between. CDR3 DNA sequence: TGTGCCAGCAGCTTTAGGACTACCAGAGATACGCAGTATTTT. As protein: CASSFRTTRDTQYF.

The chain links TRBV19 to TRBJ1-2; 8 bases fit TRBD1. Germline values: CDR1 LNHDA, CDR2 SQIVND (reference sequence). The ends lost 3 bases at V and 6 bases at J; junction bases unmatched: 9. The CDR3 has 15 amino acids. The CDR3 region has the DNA TGTGCCAGTAGTATGAGGCGGGACAGGCCCCATGGCTACACCTTC. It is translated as CASSMRRDRPHGYTF.